By frequency in the sample, the clone carrying this T cell receptor beta chain is medium-sized (0.01 to 0.1%). Researchers took around 6 milliliters of peripheral blood at each of two time points. This specimen comes from a study of prognosis after radiotherapy for stage I lung cancer. Study as a whole: Participants consisted of stage I non-small cell lung cancer patients, who were enrolled between early 2018 and January 2019. Aged roughly 50 to 95 years, with a median of around 74 years, the patients were 10 to 15 men and 6 women.

CDR3 of TCR beta was amplified from genomic DNA via a two-round multiplex PCR. Amplification during the initial PCR round employed primers specific to each TRBV and TRBJ gene. Each CDR3 protein is one row after TCRdb ran MiXCR on the multiplex PCR reads. The repertoire includes about 12,000 distinct CDR3 sequences, 45% to 60% of them detected once, and 20% to 25% sits in the top ten. CDR3 length: 14 amino acids. V dropped 4 bases and J dropped 0 bases, with 10 bases sitting between them. Germline V gene lookup returns CDR1 SGHTA and CDR2 FQGNSA. This clonotype was sampled from a donor aged 50 or older with non-small cell lung cancer. The J gene is TRBJ2-7, the V gene TRBV7-2; D is ambiguous. Source: PBMCs, taken before or after stereotactic body radiation therapy (not recorded which). The CDR3 loop reads CASSSRSRSYEQYF. CDR3 coding DNA: TGTGCCAGCAGCTCACGATCTCGCTCCTACGAGCAGTACTTC.